This T cell receptor (beta chain) was obtained from a study of blood T cell repertoires in COVID-19. Study context: Italy, Spain and the United States were the sources of the convalescent and acute COVID-19 samples.

Original handling: Amplified reference gene primers provided the basis for estimating nucleated cell counts. Repertoires were generated with immunoSEQ multiplex PCR, while TCRdb's copy carries only in-frame clones and drops some. V, J and clone size are taken as reported in that table, and D and trimming were inferred from the DNA itself. The table includes approximately 280,000 clones, roughly nine tenths detected once. The participants were between roughly 18 and 90 years old and came from about two dozen US areas. For recovered donors of Cohort 3, there were two negative PCRs, clearance, or symptom resolution. This receptor was obtained from a young woman who had recovered from COVID-19. Input material: PBMCs or T cells enriched from blood (not recorded which).

The CDR3 spells CASSLRTSGSFSNEQFF. The CDR3 coding sequence is TGTGCCAGCAGCTTACGGACTAGCGGGAGTTTTAGTAATGAGCAGTTCTTC. The rearrangement links TRBV7-2 to TRBJ2-1, with 13 bases lining up with TRBD2. Germline lookup yields CDR1 SGHTA and CDR2 FQGNSA. V lost 2 bases to trimming and J lost 7 bases; unmatched junction nucleotides: 8. The CDR3 covers 17 residues.